This TCR beta chain was identified during a study of T cells in Graves' hyperthyroidism and ophthalmopathy (dated by TCRdb to between 2018 and 2021). Regarding the study in general: Peripheral blood was collected at initial diagnosis, before any treatment. An independent validation cohort of under 20 hyperthyroidism patients and approximately 16 patients who later progressed to ophthalmopathy tested prospective prediction of ophthalmopathy. A discovery cohort of about 95 patients, about 43 with Graves' ophthalmopathy and 55 to 65 with stable Graves' hyperthyroidism, was used to find distinguishing TCR V-J signatures. The study also compared thyroid tissue and blood T-cell repertoires from a handful of Graves' hyperthyroidism patients. The paper describes TCR Vbeta CDR3 sequencing of 120 to 150 peripheral blood samples, made up of 40 to 45 ophthalmopathy patients, around 73 hyperthyroidism patients and some 17 progressor patients. For training and testing, the roughly 93 patients in the discovery cohort were randomly divided in a 7:3 ratio. After blood sampling, hyperthyroidism patients were treated with methimazole at a starting dose of 30 mg daily, and ophthalmopathy patients were treated with high-dose intravenous methylprednisolone. What the research found in general, with its limitations: Most expanded thyroid clonotypes (frequency above 0.001) were also detected in blood, suggesting blood repertoires may reflect thyroid immune responses. In validation, the model predicted progression to ophthalmopathy a median of approximately 6.3 months before onset, with 65% to 71% sensitivity and nearly 75% specificity. In cross-validation, a model built on a 13 V-J signature told ophthalmopathy apart from stable hyperthyroidism with under 90% sensitivity and 81% to 82% specificity, and in testing the same model reached 80%/75%. No statistical method was used to set the sample size in advance, and investigators knew the group allocation.

Amplification of TCR beta CDR3 regions was carried out from RNA transcripts. The first round of RT-PCR for the TCR CDR3 was performed with the HTBI primer set and the Qiagen OneStep RT-PCR kit. The libraries were constructed in a second round of multiplex PCR and then size-selected and purified. Paired-end sequencing of the libraries was performed with 100 bp reads on an Illumina HiSeq2000. As for how the authors treated the data: Raw data were processed with SOAPnuke, discarding reads with adapters, uncalled bases, mean Phred below 15, or no exact constant-primer or identifier match. COPE v1.2.5 was used to merge the high-quality paired reads, and each unique nucleotide sequence was defined as a clonotype. MiTCR v1.1 was used to align clonotypes to the IMGT TRBV, TRBD and TRBJ reference segments. Analysis was restricted to V-J combinations with a frequency above 0.0001, which covered roughly 99% of repertoires. A TCS score was defined as the ratio between F50 (clonal expansion) and ExV (chaos), using BLOSUM62-based TCRdist between CDR3 peptides within each V-J. Welch's t-statistics and random forest reduced fewer than 550 V-J features to 10 to 15, which were used in a naive Bayes classifier (R e1071). The public reads were quality trimmed at Q25 with fastp and then assembled into clones with MiXCR by TCRdb, keeping productive beta chains. Rows matching on CDR3 protein sequence are summarized as one entry with the most common DNA and genes. The V and J calls reflect TCRdb's pipeline rather than the authors' work. For this sample the table gives a few hundred thousand distinct CDR3 sequences, of which more than 12% were detected only once. The ten biggest clones cover about 14% of the sample.

Hyperthyroidism patients were aged 18 to 65 years and newly diagnosed, with disease duration of less than 2 months. Any patient with an uncontrolled infection, another autoimmune disease, pregnancy or lactation was excluded. Clinical symptoms, serum thyroxine and TRAb, thyroid ultrasound, and orbital computed tomography formed the basis for the diagnoses. Blood from progressor patients was drawn when they were first diagnosed with hyperthyroidism, before any ophthalmopathy symptoms appeared. PBMCs were isolated from 10 ml of fresh peripheral blood by Ficoll-Paque density gradient centrifugation. Progressor patients were initially diagnosed with Graves' hyperthyroidism and developed ophthalmopathy during follow-up. Trizol reagent was used to extract total RNA, and RNA quality was then checked on an Agilent 2100 Bioanalyzer. Turning to this clonotype: The antigen it binds to is not known. Base-call qualities are not available, and no considerably larger clone is one nucleotide away.

Sequenced input: blood. This sequence originates from a woman between 35 and 50 years old with Graves' hyperthyroidism that later progressed to Graves' ophthalmopathy.

The CDR3 loop reads CASSQEGRRNTEAFF. The bases are TGCGCCAGCAGCCAAGAAGGTCGGAGAAACACTGAAGCTTTCTTT. The chain is assembled from TRBV4-1 and TRBJ1-1; a confident D gene designation cannot be given. V is cut by 0 bases and J by 2 bases, and the space between the germline ends is 10 bases. From the cysteine up to the phenylalanine, the CDR3 has a length of 15 residues. Just the 45-base CDR3 DNA is kept, in frame starting at base 1. For CDR1 and CDR2, the germline V gene lists MGHRA and YSYEKL.